This is a list of T cell receptor beta chains from one sample in a study of beta chain features in type 1 diabetes. The method was immunoSEQ multiplex PCR; TCRdb's version includes in-frame clones alone and lacks a portion of them. The sample contains 140,000 or so clones, less than 15% of which appear only once. Specimen: central memory CD4+ T cells from blood. Receptors originate from a man aged 18 to 29 with type 1 diabetes. The CDR3 runs from the conserved cysteine through the conserved F or W. The D gene is left open where the match is weak. The size field is filled for only some rows; it gives once, few, many or a size class.

CSALSNGYTF	TGCAGTGCCTTATCGAATGGCTACACCTTC	.	TRBV20-1	TRBJ1-2	.
CSARGNTEAFF	TGCAGCGCCAGGGGGAACACTGAAGCTTTCTTT	few	TRBV20-1	TRBJ1-1	.
CASNTGSGPSYEQYF	TGCGCCAGCAACACTGGCTCGGGGCCCTCCTACGAGCAGTACTTC	many	TRBV5-1	TRBJ2-7	.
CASSLVGGPGNEQFF	TGCGCCAGCAGCTTGGTGGGGGGGCCGGGCAATGAGCAGTTCTTC	few	TRBV5-1	TRBJ2-1	.
CSVEDDAAGGTEAFF	TGCAGCGTTGAGGACGACGCAGCGGGTGGTACTGAAGCTTTCTTT	few	TRBV29-1	TRBJ1-1	.
CASSRTSGDPYNEQFF	TGCGCCAGCAGCCGGACTAGCGGGGACCCCTACAATGAGCAGTTCTTC	few	TRBV5-1	TRBJ2-1	TRBD2
CASSLKRRTDATNEKLFF	TGTGCCAGCAGCCTGAAACGTAGGACAGATGCAACTAATGAAAAACTGTTTTTT	many	TRBV7-8	TRBJ1-4	.
CASSDTGTDSNEQFF	TGTGCCAGCAGCGACACCGGGACAGACTCTAATGAGCAGTTCTTC	.	TRBV5-6	TRBJ2-1	TRBD1
CASSLDRQWGSEQYF	TGTGCCAGCAGCTTAGATCGACAGTGGGGATCCGAGCAGTACTTC	few	TRBV7-9	TRBJ2-7	.
CASSLVTSGDTQYF	TGTGCCAGCAGCTTAGTTACTAGCGGGGATACGCAGTATTTT	many	TRBV7-6	TRBJ2-3	TRBD2
CASSPGTGLVNTEAFF	TGTGCCAGCAGTCCGGGGACAGGACTAGTGAACACTGAAGCTTTCTTT	.	TRBV27	TRBJ1-1	TRBD1
CASSQGAGLSTDTQYF	TGTGCCAGCAGCCAAGGTGCAGGGCTTAGCACAGATACGCAGTATTTT	many	TRBV14	TRBJ2-3	.
CASDGQGFFNNSPLHF	TGTGCCAGCGATGGACAGGGATTTTTCAATAATTCACCCCTCCACTTT	.	TRBV2	TRBJ1-6	TRBD1
CASSNNRDLNTEAFF	TGTGCCAGCAGCAATAACCGGGACTTGAACACTGAAGCTTTCTTT	.	TRBV21-1	TRBJ1-1	.
CASSGRDRDTQRTEAFF	TGTGCCAGCAGCGGCAGAGACAGGGACACCCAAAGGACTGAAGCTTTCTTT	few	TRBV2	TRBJ1-1	TRBD1
CASSPWGVNTEAFF	TGTGCCAGCAGTCCCTGGGGAGTGAACACTGAAGCTTTCTTT	many	TRBV28	TRBJ1-1	.
CASSVSGGASNPQYF	TGTGCCAGCAGCGTTAGCGGGGGGGCTAGTAATCCCCAGTACTTC	many	TRBV5-6	TRBJ2-5	TRBD2
CSVEPPDLQGASKGYTF	TGCAGCGTTGAACCACCTGACCTACAGGGGGCGTCGAAAGGCTACACCTTC	few	TRBV29-1	TRBJ1-2	TRBD1
CASSLVLAGGSYNEQFF	TGTGCCAGCAGCTTAGTACTAGCGGGGGGCTCCTACAATGAGCAGTTCTTC	few	TRBV11-2	TRBJ2-1	TRBD2
CASSLPSRETQYF	TGTGCCAGCAGCTTACCTAGCCGGGAGACCCAGTACTTC	few	TRBV7-2	TRBJ2-5	.
CASSSGVETQYF	TGTGCCAGCAGTTCAGGGGTTGAGACCCAGTACTTC	few	TRBV28	TRBJ2-5	.
CASSEAGIGGGADTQYF	TGTGCCAGCAGTGAAGCGGGTATCGGGGGTGGGGCAGATACGCAGTATTTT	.	TRBV2	TRBJ2-3	.
CASSHYQETQYF	TGTGCCAGTAGTCACTACCAAGAGACCCAGTACTTC	few	TRBV19	TRBJ2-5	.
CASSQGPLEYF	TGTGCCAGCAGCCAAGGGCCCCTGGAGTATTTT	few	TRBV14	TRBJ2-3	.
CASSPFGRGASQPQHF	TGTGCCAGCAGTCCGTTTGGACGAGGGGCGAGTCAGCCCCAGCATTTT	few	TRBV28	TRBJ1-5	.
CASSSLGGDVTDTQYF	TGTGCCAGCAGCTCCCTAGGGGGGGACGTCACAGATACGCAGTATTTT	few	TRBV9	TRBJ2-3	.
CASSANQGYDTEAFF	TGTGCCAGCAGCGCAAACCAGGGGTACGACACTGAAGCTTTCTTT	few	TRBV7-2	TRBJ1-1	.